Listed below are T cell receptor beta chains from one sample, sequenced in a study of CD8+ T cells in alopecia areata. TCRdb's table, derived via immunoSEQ multiplex PCR, lists solely in-frame clones and lacks some. The table shows about 90,000 clones, with roughly two fifths occurring only once. This material consisted of CD8+ T cells sorted from blood, taken at week 24, from a patient treated with tofacitinib. These receptor sequences come from a human donor with alopecia areata. Each CDR3 is given with its conserved first and last residue. Fields, in order: D gene, V gene, J gene, CDR3 length, clone size, CDR3 DNA, CDR3 protein. A D gene is named only where the DNA matches it firmly. For some rows the clone size is stated as once, few or many, or as a class when expanded; others skip it.

D: .
V: TRBV5-4
J: TRBJ2-7
length: 13
size: .
DNA: TGTGCCAGCAGCCCCAGGGGTGGGGCCGAGCAGTACTTC
CDR3: CASSPRGGAEQYF

D: .
V: TRBV9
J: TRBJ2-3
length: 14
size: .
DNA: TGTGCCAGCAGAGGAACTAGTGGCACAGATACGCAGTATTTT
CDR3: CASRGTSGTDTQYF

D: .
V: TRBV29-1
J: TRBJ2-2
length: 14
size: .
DNA: TGCAGCGTTCCAAGGGGGTCGAACACCGGGGAGCTGTTTTTT
CDR3: CSVPRGSNTGELFF

D: .
V: TRBV29-1
J: TRBJ2-1
length: 11
size: many
DNA: TGCAGCGTTACAGAGTTCAATGAGCAGTTCTTC
CDR3: CSVTEFNEQFF

D: .
V: TRBV7-9
J: TRBJ1-4
length: 15
size: medium-sized
DNA: TGTGCCAGCAGCTTAGTATCAGCAACTAATGAAAAACTGTTTTTT
CDR3: CASSLVSATNEKLFF

D: TRBD1
V: TRBV28
J: TRBJ2-1
length: 15
size: few
DNA: TGTGCCAGCACACCACCGGGACAGCGATACAATGAGCAGTTCTTC
CDR3: CASTPPGQRYNEQFF

D: .
V: TRBV2
J: TRBJ1-2
length: 14
size: few
DNA: TGTGCCAGCAGTAACCTGCCGGGGGTGGGTGGCTACACCTTC
CDR3: CASSNLPGVGGYTF

D: .
V: TRBV7-2
J: TRBJ2-1
length: 15
size: once
DNA: TGCGCCAGCAGCCAAGAAGGAGGCGCGGGCAATGAGCAGTTCTTC
CDR3: CASSQEGGAGNEQFF

D: TRBD2
V: TRBV12-5
J: TRBJ2-7
length: 15
size: .
DNA: TGTGCTAGTGCTGCGGGACTAGCGGGATCGGACGAGCAGTACTTC
CDR3: CASAAGLAGSDEQYF

D: .
V: TRBV7-9
J: TRBJ2-3
length: 14
size: few
DNA: TGTGCCAGCAGCCAGGACATCCAAGCGGATACGCAGTATTTT
CDR3: CASSQDIQADTQYF

D: TRBD1
V: TRBV11-2
J: TRBJ1-1
length: 14
size: few
DNA: TGTGCCAGCAGCTTACACAGGGGGAACACTGAAGCTTTCTTT
CDR3: CASSLHRGNTEAFF

D: TRBD2
V: TRBV18
J: TRBJ2-1
length: 16
size: .
DNA: TGTGCCAGCTCACCAGGCGAGCGGGAGGGCTACAATGAGCAGTTCTTC
CDR3: CASSPGEREGYNEQFF

D: .
V: TRBV23-1
J: TRBJ2-2
length: 13
size: few
DNA: TGCGCCAGCAGTCAATCTAAGTTTGTAGAGCTGTTTTTT
CDR3: CASSQSKFVELFF

D: TRBD1
V: TRBV4-1
J: TRBJ2-7
length: 15
size: .
DNA: TGCGCCAGCAGCCAAGATCCAGGGACAGGCTACGAGCAGTACTTC
CDR3: CASSQDPGTGYEQYF

D: .
V: TRBV7-9
J: TRBJ2-7
length: 14
size: .
DNA: TGTGCCAGCAGCTCCGCAGTAGGACCCTACGAGCAGTACTTC
CDR3: CASSSAVGPYEQYF

D: TRBD2
V: TRBV5-4
J: TRBJ2-7
length: 14
size: .
DNA: TGTGCCAGCAGCGGGGGACTAGCGGGAGCGGGGCAGTACTTC
CDR3: CASSGGLAGAGQYF

D: TRBD2
V: TRBV2
J: TRBJ2-7
length: 13
size: few
DNA: TGTGCCAGCAGCCCTGGGACTACCTACGAGCAGTACTTC
CDR3: CASSPGTTYEQYF

D: .
V: TRBV5-1
J: TRBJ2-4
length: 16
size: .
DNA: TGCGCCAGCAGCATAGGGACTGCCAATGGGGAGGACATTCAGTACTTC
CDR3: CASSIGTANGEDIQYF

D: TRBD1
V: TRBV19
J: TRBJ1-2
length: 14
size: few
DNA: TGTGCCAGTAGGGAAACAGGGGCCAACTATGGCTACACCTTC
CDR3: CASRETGANYGYTF